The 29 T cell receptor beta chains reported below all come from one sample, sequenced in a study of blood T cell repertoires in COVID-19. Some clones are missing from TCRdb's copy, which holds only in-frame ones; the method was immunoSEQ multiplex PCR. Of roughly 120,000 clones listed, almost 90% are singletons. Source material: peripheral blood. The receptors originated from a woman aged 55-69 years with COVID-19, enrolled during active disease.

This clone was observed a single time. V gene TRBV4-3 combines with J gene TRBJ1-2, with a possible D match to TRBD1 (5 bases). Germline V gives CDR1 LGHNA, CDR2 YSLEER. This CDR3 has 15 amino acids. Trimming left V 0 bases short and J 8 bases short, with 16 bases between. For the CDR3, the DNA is TGCGCCAGCAGCCAAGACACAAGGGGTTTAACCGGCTACACCTTC. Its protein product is CASSQDTRGLTGYTF.

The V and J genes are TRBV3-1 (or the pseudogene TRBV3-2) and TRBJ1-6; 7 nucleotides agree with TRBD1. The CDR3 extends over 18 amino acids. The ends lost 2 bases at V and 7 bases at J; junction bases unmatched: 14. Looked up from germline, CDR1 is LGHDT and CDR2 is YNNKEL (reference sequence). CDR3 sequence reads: CASSQLPKEGAENSPLHF. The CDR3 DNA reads TGTGCCAGCAGCCAACTCCCAAAGGAGGGGGCGGAAAATTCACCCCTCCACTTT.

The CDR3 bases are TGCGCCAGCAGCCAAGACTTGAGTACCCCCCAAGAGACCCAGTACTTC. It is translated as CASSQDLSTPQETQYF. The rearrangement links TRBV4-3 to TRBJ2-5; no reliable D call. Germline values: CDR1 LGHNA, CDR2 YSLEER. This CDR3 comprises 16 residues. V lost 0 bases, J lost 1 base, and 12 bases lay in between.

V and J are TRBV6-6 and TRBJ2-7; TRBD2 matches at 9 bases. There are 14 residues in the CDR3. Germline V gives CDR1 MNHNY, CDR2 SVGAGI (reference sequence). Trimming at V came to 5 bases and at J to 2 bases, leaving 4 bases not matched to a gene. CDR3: CASSPTSGTYEQYF. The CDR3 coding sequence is TGTGCCAGCAGTCCGACTAGCGGAACCTACGAGCAGTACTTC.

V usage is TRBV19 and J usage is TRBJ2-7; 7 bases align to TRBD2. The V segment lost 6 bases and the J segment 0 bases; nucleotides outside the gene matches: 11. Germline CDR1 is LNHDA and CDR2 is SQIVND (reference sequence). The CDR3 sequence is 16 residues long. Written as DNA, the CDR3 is TGTGCCAGTAGCTACCTAAGCGGGGACCACTCCTACGAGCAGTACTTC. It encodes CASSYLSGDHSYEQYF.

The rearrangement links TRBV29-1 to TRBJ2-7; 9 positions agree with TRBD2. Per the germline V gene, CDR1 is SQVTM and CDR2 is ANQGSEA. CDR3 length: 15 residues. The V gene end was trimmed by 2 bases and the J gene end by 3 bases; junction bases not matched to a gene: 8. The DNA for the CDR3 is TGCAGCGTTGAACCTAGCGGGGCCCCAAACTACGAGCAGTACTTC. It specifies CSVEPSGAPNYEQYF.

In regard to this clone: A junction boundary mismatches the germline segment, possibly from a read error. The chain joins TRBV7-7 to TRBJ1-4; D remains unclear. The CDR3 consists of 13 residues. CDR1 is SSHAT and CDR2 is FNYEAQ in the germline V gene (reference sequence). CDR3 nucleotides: TGTGCTAGCAGCGACGGGGTAAATGAAAAACTGTTTTTT. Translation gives CASSDGVNEKLFF.

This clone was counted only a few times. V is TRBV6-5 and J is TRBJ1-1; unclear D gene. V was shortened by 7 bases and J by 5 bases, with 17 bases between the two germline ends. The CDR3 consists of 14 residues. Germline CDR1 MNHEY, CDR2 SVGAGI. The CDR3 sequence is CASTNGGVWTEAFF. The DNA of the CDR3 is TGTGCCAGCACAAACGGCGGGGTTTGGACTGAAGCTTTCTTT.

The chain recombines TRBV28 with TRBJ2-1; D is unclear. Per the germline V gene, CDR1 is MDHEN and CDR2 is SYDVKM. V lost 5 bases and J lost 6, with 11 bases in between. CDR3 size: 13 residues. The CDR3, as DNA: TGTGCCAGCAGTGTTCATCCTAGCAATGAGCAGTTCTTC. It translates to CASSVHPSNEQFF. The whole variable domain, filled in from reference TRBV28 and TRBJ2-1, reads DVKVTQSSRYLVKRTGEKVFLECVQDMDHENMFWYRQDPGLGLRLIYFSYDVKMKEKGDIPEGYSVSREKKERFSLILESASTNQTSMYLCASSVHPSNEQFFGPGTRLTVL.

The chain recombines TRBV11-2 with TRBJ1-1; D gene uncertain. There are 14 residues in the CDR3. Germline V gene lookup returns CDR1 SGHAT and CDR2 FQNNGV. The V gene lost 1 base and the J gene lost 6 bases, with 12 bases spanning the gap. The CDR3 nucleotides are TGTGCCAGCAGCTTAGTCCGAGTGCGGGCTGAAGCTTTCTTT. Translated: CASSLVRVRAEAFF. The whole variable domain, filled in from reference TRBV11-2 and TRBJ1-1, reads EAGVAQSPRYKIIEKRQSVAFWCNPISGHATLYWYQQILGQGPKLLIQFQNNGVVDDSQLPKDRFSAERLKGVDSTLKIQPAKLEDSAVYLCASSLVRVRAEAFFGQGTRLTVV.

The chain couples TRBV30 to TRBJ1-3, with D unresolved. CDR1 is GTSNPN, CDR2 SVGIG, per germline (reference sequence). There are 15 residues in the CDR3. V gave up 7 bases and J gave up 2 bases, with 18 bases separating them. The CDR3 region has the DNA TGTGCCTCTGAAGACGACATAGGTACTGGAAACACCATATATTTT. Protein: CASEDDIGTGNTIYF.

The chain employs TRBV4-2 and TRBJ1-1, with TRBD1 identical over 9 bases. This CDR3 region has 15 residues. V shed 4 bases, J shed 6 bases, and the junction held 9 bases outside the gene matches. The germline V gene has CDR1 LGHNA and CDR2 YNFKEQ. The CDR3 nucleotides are TGTGCCAGCAGCCGCCCTGGGGGGACAGGGTCTGAAGCTTTCTTT. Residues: CASSRPGGTGSEAFF.

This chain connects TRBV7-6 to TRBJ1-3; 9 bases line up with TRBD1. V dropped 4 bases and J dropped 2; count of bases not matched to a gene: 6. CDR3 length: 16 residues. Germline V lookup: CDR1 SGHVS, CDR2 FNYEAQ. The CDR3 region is CASSYFRDRAGNTIYF. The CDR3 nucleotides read TGTGCCAGCAGCTACTTCCGGGACAGGGCTGGAAACACCATATATTTT.

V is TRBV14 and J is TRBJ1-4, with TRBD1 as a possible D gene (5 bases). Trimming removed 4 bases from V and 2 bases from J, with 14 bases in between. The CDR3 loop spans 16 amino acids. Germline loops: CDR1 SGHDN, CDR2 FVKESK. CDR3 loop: CASSRSGGATNEKLFF. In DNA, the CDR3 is TGTGCCAGCAGCCGGTCGGGGGGAGCGACTAATGAAAAACTGTTTTTT.

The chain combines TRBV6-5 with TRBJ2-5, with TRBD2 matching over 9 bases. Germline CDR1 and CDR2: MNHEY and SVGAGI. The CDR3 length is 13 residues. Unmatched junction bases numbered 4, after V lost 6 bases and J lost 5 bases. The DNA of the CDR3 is TGTGCCAGCAGAGTAGCGGGGGTTGAGACCCAGTACTTC. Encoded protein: CASRVAGVETQYF.

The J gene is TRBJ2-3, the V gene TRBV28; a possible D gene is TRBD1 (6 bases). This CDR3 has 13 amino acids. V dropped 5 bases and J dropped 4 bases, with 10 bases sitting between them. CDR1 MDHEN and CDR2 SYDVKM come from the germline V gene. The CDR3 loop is CASSNRVPDTQYF. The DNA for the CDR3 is TGTGCCAGCAGTAACAGGGTCCCAGATACGCAGTATTTT.

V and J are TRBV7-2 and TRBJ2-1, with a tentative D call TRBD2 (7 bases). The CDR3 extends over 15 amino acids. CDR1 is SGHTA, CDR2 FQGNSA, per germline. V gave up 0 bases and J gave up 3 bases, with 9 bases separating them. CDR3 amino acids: CASSLAGGLYNEQFF. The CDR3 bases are TGTGCCAGCAGCTTAGCGGGGGGGCTCTACAATGAGCAGTTCTTC.

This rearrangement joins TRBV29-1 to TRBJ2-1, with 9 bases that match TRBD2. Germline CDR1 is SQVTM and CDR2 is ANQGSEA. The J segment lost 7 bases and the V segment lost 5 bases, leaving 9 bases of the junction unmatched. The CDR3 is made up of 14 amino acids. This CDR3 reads CSVQRAAGGNEQFF. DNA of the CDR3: TGCAGCGTTCAGAGAGCTGCGGGGGGGAATGAGCAGTTCTTC.

In DNA, the CDR3 is TGCGCCAGCAGCTTGGATCGTAATACGCAGTATTTT. It translates to CASSLDRNTQYF. The rearrangement uses TRBV5-1 and TRBJ2-3; D is ambiguous. The CDR3 covers 12 residues. Germline CDR1 and CDR2: SGHRS and YFSETQ. Trimming pared 0 bases from V and 7 bases from J, leaving 6 bases between.

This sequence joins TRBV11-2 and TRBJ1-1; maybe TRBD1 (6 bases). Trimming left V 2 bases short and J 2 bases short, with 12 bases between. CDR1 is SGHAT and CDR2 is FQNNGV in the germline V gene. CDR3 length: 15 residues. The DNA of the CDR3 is TGTGCCAGCAGCTTATCCGGACAGTCAAACACTGAAGCTTTCTTT. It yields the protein CASSLSGQSNTEAFF.

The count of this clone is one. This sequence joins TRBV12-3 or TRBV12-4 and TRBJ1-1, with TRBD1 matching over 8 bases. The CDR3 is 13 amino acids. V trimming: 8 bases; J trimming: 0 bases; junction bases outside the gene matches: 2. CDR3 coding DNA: TGTGCCAGCCAACAGGGGGTGAACACTGAAGCTTTCTTT. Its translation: CASQQGVNTEAFF.

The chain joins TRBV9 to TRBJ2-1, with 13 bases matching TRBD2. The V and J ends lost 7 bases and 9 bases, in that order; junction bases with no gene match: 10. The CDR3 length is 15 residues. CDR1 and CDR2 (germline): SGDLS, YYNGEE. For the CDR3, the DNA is TGTGCCAGCGGGGGGACTAGCGGGACCCACGGTGAGCAGTTCTTC. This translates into CASGGTSGTHGEQFF.

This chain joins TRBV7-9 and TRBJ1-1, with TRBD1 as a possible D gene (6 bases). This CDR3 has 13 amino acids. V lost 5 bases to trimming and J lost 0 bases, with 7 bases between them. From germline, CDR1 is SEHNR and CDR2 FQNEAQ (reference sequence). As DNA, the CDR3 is TGTGCCAGCAGCCGACAGGTGAACACTGAAGCTTTCTTT. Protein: CASSRQVNTEAFF.

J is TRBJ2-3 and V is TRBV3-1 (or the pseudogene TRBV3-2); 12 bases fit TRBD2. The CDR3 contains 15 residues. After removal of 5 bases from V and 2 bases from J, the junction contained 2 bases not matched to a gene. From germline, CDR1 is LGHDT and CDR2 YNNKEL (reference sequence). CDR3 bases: TGTGCCAGCAGCGGACTAGCGGGGCTCACAGATACGCAGTATTTT. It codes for CASSGLAGLTDTQYF.

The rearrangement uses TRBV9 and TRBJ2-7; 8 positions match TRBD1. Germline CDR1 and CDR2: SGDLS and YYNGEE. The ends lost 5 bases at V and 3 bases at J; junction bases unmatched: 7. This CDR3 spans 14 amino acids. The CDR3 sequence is CASSGTGEYYEQYF. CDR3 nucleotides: TGTGCCAGCAGTGGGACAGGAGAATACTACGAGCAGTACTTC.

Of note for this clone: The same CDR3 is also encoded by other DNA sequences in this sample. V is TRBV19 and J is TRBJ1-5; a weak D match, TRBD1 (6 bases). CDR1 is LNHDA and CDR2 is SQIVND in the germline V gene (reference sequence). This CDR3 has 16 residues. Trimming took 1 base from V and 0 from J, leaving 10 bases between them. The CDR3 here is CASSIGTVYSNQPQHF. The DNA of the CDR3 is TGTGCCAGTAGTATAGGGACAGTTTATAGCAATCAGCCCCAGCATTTT.

CDR3 sequence reads: CASSLGPGDGDIQYF. DNA for the CDR3: TGCGCCAGCAGCTTGGGCCCAGGGGATGGGGACATTCAGTACTTC. The V call is TRBV5-1, the J call TRBJ2-4, with D perhaps TRBD1 (6 bases). The V gene's germline CDR1 is SGHRS and CDR2 YFSETQ. Trimming took off 0 bases at V and 8 bases at J, with 15 bases between the two ends. The CDR3 has 15 residues.

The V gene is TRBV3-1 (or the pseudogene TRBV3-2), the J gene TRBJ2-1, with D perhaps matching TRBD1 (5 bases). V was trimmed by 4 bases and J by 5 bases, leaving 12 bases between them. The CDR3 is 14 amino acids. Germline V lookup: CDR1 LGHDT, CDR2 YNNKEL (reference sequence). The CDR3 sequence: CASSRLGVDNEQFF. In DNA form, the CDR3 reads TGTGCCAGCAGCCGATTAGGGGTTGACAATGAGCAGTTCTTC.

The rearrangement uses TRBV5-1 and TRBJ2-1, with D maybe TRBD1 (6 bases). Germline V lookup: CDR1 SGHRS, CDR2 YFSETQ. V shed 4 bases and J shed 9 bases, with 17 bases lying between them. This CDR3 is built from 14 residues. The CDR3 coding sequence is TGCGCCAGCAGCAGATCACCAGGGACACCTGAGCAGTTCTTC. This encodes CASSRSPGTPEQFF.